This T cell receptor beta chain appears in the sequencing data of a study of cytomegalovirus exposure and HLA in healthy donors. Amplification used 60 Vbeta primers and 13 Jbeta primers. Method: immunoSEQ multiplex PCR; TCRdb's copy keeps in-frame clones and lacks some. The sample contains 130,000 to 150,000 clones, roughly 77% of which appear only once. CDR3 length: 14 residues. Germline CDR1 and CDR2: SNHLY and FYNNEI. V dropped 2 bases and J dropped 2 bases, with 9 bases sitting between them. The chain carries TRBV2 and TRBJ1-2; D may be TRBD1 (6 bases). Sequences were obtained from PBMCs. The TCR was taken from a female donor in good health and CMV-seronegative. The CDR3 reads CASSEQQGNYGYTF. DNA of the CDR3: TGTGCCAGCAGTGAACAACAGGGAAACTATGGCTACACCTTC. The variable domain in full, completed from reference TRBV2 and TRBJ1-2, reads EPEVTQTPSHQVTQMGQEVILRCVPISNHLYFYWYRQILGQKVEFLVSFYNNEISEKSEIFDDQFSVERPDGSNFTLKIRSTKLEDSAMYFCASSEQQGNYGYTFGSGTRLTVV.